Listed below are T cell receptor beta chains from one sample, sequenced in a study of blood T cell repertoires in COVID-19. Profiled with immunoSEQ multiplex PCR; TCRdb holds only in-frame clones, not every one. The sample lists around 300,000 clones; around 82% were seen once. Sequenced: peripheral blood. These receptors came from a man under 40 with active or convalescent COVID-19. CDR3s include the opening cysteine and the closing phenylalanine or tryptophan. Fields, in order: CDR3 length, clone size, V gene, D gene, J gene, CDR3 protein, CDR3 DNA. A D gene is named only where the DNA matches it firmly. Only some rows state a clone size, as once, few, many or a class for expanded clones.

len: 16; abundance: .; v_gene: TRBV4-2; d_gene: TRBD2; j_gene: TRBJ2-3; CDR3aa: CASSQGNLAGTDTQYF; CDR3nt: TGTGCCAGCAGCCAAGGAAATCTAGCGGGCACAGATACGCAGTATTTT
len: 15; abundance: .; v_gene: TRBV6-1; d_gene: TRBD1; j_gene: TRBJ1-1; CDR3aa: CASSNRDRENTEAFF; CDR3nt: TGTGCCAGCAGTAACCGCGACAGGGAAAACACTGAAGCTTTCTTT
len: 14; abundance: .; v_gene: TRBV20-1; d_gene: .; j_gene: TRBJ1-4; CDR3aa: CSASTGQLNEKLFF; CDR3nt: TGCAGTGCTAGTACCGGACAGTTAAATGAAAAACTGTTTTTT
len: 15; abundance: .; v_gene: TRBV5-1; d_gene: .; j_gene: TRBJ1-2; CDR3aa: CASSSVGPRGYGYTF; CDR3nt: TGCGCCAGCAGCTCCGTAGGGCCACGGGGCTATGGCTACACCTTC
len: 14; abundance: .; v_gene: TRBV10-3; d_gene: .; j_gene: TRBJ1-6; CDR3aa: CAISEAVDNSPLHF; CDR3nt: TGTGCCATCAGTGAAGCGGTAGATAATTCACCCCTCCACTTT
len: 13; abundance: .; v_gene: TRBV12-3/TRBV12-4; d_gene: .; j_gene: TRBJ2-7; CDR3aa: CATSIQGAYEQYF; CDR3nt: TGTGCCACCAGCATCCAGGGTGCCTACGAGCAGTACTTC
len: 13; abundance: .; v_gene: TRBV5-1; d_gene: TRBD1; j_gene: TRBJ1-1; CDR3aa: CASSLQGDTEAFF; CDR3nt: TGCGCCAGCAGCCTACAGGGGGACACTGAAGCTTTCTTT
len: 17; abundance: .; v_gene: TRBV10-3; d_gene: TRBD2; j_gene: TRBJ2-1; CDR3aa: CAISDGVAGGKGNEQFF; CDR3nt: TGTGCCATCAGTGACGGGGTAGCGGGAGGGAAGGGCAATGAGCAGTTCTTC
len: 12; abundance: few; v_gene: TRBV11-3; d_gene: .; j_gene: TRBJ2-1; CDR3aa: CASSLSREEQFF; CDR3nt: TGTGCCAGCAGCTTGTCCAGGGAAGAGCAGTTCTTC
len: 11; abundance: .; v_gene: TRBV19; d_gene: .; j_gene: TRBJ1-1; CDR3aa: CASSFYTEAFF; CDR3nt: TGTGCCAGTAGTTTCTACACTGAAGCTTTCTTT
len: 13; abundance: .; v_gene: TRBV11-2; d_gene: .; j_gene: TRBJ1-5; CDR3aa: CASSPDTNQPQHF; CDR3nt: TGTGCCAGCAGCCCCGACACAAATCAGCCCCAGCATTTT
len: 16; abundance: .; v_gene: TRBV4-1; d_gene: TRBD2; j_gene: TRBJ2-3; CDR3aa: CASSQHPPSGRPTQYF; CDR3nt: TGCGCCAGCAGCCAGCATCCCCCTAGCGGGAGACCTACGCAGTATTTT
len: 14; abundance: .; v_gene: TRBV27; d_gene: .; j_gene: TRBJ1-2; CDR3aa: CASSLSGGRYGYTF; CDR3nt: TGTGCCAGCAGTTTATCGGGAGGACGCTATGGCTACACCTTC
len: 15; abundance: few; v_gene: TRBV4-1; d_gene: .; j_gene: TRBJ1-2; CDR3aa: CASSHLGQPNYGYTF; CDR3nt: TGCGCCAGCAGCCACCTCGGACAGCCCAACTATGGCTACACCTTC
len: 15; abundance: once; v_gene: TRBV30; d_gene: TRBD2; j_gene: TRBJ2-1; CDR3aa: CAWSVGTSPYNEQFF; CDR3nt: TGTGCCTGGAGTGTAGGGACTAGCCCCTACAATGAGCAGTTCTTC
len: 16; abundance: .; v_gene: TRBV6-6; d_gene: TRBD2; j_gene: TRBJ2-3; CDR3aa: CASRDAGRGGTDTQYF; CDR3nt: TGTGCCAGCAGAGATGCGGGACGCGGGGGTACAGATACGCAGTATTTT
len: 11; abundance: .; v_gene: TRBV30; d_gene: .; j_gene: TRBJ1-2; CDR3aa: CAWGEGNGYTF; CDR3nt: TGTGCCTGGGGGGAGGGAAACGGCTACACCTTC
len: 15; abundance: .; v_gene: TRBV19; d_gene: .; j_gene: TRBJ1-5; CDR3aa: CASSIAGGLNQPQHF; CDR3nt: TGTGCCAGTAGTATTGCCGGGGGACTCAATCAGCCCCAGCATTTT
len: 12; abundance: .; v_gene: TRBV5-1; d_gene: .; j_gene: TRBJ2-7; CDR3aa: CASSFSRGEQYF; CDR3nt: TGCGCCAGCAGCTTCTCCCGGGGGGAGCAGTACTTC
len: 16; abundance: .; v_gene: TRBV10-3; d_gene: TRBD2; j_gene: TRBJ2-7; CDR3aa: CATDGTSGRPSYEQYF; CDR3nt: TGTGCCACCGACGGGACTAGCGGGAGGCCTTCCTACGAGCAGTACTTC
len: 17; abundance: many; v_gene: TRBV4-1; d_gene: .; j_gene: TRBJ1-3; CDR3aa: CASSQEPQGNYGNTIYF; CDR3nt: TGCGCCAGCAGCCAAGAACCCCAGGGAAACTACGGAAACACCATATATTTT
len: 14; abundance: .; v_gene: TRBV7-3; d_gene: .; j_gene: TRBJ2-1; CDR3aa: CASSVGAQSNEQFF; CDR3nt: TGTGCCAGCAGCGTAGGGGCCCAATCAAATGAGCAGTTCTTC
len: 15; abundance: .; v_gene: TRBV5-1; d_gene: .; j_gene: TRBJ2-1; CDR3aa: CASSNWIQGRNEQFF; CDR3nt: TGCGCCAGCTCGAACTGGATCCAGGGAAGAAATGAGCAGTTCTTC
len: 14; abundance: .; v_gene: TRBV4-2; d_gene: .; j_gene: TRBJ1-5; CDR3aa: CASSQEQAGQPQHF; CDR3nt: TGTGCCAGCAGCCAAGAACAGGCGGGGCAGCCCCAGCATTTT
len: 15; abundance: .; v_gene: TRBV19; d_gene: .; j_gene: TRBJ2-6; CDR3aa: CASSSRVSGANVLTF; CDR3nt: TGTGCCAGTAGTAGCCGGGTCTCTGGGGCCAACGTCCTGACTTTC
len: 16; abundance: .; v_gene: TRBV11-2; d_gene: .; j_gene: TRBJ2-1; CDR3aa: CASSLGRASPPGEQFF; CDR3nt: TGTGCCAGCAGCTTAGGGAGGGCTAGCCCCCCGGGAGAGCAGTTCTTC
len: 14; abundance: once; v_gene: TRBV7-3; d_gene: TRBD1; j_gene: TRBJ2-1; CDR3aa: CASSWDRPYNEQFF; CDR3nt: TGTGCCAGCAGCTGGGACAGGCCGTACAATGAGCAGTTCTTC
len: 16; abundance: .; v_gene: TRBV2; d_gene: .; j_gene: TRBJ1-1; CDR3aa: CASSPYPQGMNTEAFF; CDR3nt: TGTGCCAGCAGTCCCTACCCGCAGGGCATGAACACTGAAGCTTTCTTT
len: 16; abundance: .; v_gene: TRBV4-2; d_gene: TRBD2; j_gene: TRBJ2-1; CDR3aa: CASSSDPLAAYNEQFF; CDR3nt: TGTGCCAGCAGCTCTGACCCTCTAGCGGCTTATAATGAGCAGTTCTTC
len: 13; abundance: .; v_gene: TRBV6-2/TRBV6-3; d_gene: .; j_gene: TRBJ2-2; CDR3aa: CASSSPVTGELFF; CDR3nt: TGTGCCAGCAGTTCCCCAGTTACCGGGGAGCTGTTTTTT
len: 17; abundance: .; v_gene: TRBV4-3; d_gene: TRBD2; j_gene: TRBJ2-1; CDR3aa: CASSQWLAGGSYNEQFF; CDR3nt: TGCGCCAGCAGCCAGTGGCTAGCGGGAGGCTCGTACAATGAGCAGTTCTTC
len: 13; abundance: once; v_gene: TRBV10-3; d_gene: TRBD1; j_gene: TRBJ2-7; CDR3aa: CAIMATGGHEQYF; CDR3nt: TGTGCCATCATGGCGACAGGGGGCCACGAGCAGTACTTC
len: 11; abundance: few; v_gene: TRBV6-2/TRBV6-3; d_gene: .; j_gene: TRBJ1-2; CDR3aa: CASSFSYGYTF; CDR3nt: TGTGCCAGCAGTTTCAGCTATGGCTACACCTTC
len: 15; abundance: .; v_gene: TRBV24-1; d_gene: TRBD2; j_gene: TRBJ2-7; CDR3aa: CATSGPGTSTFEQYF; CDR3nt: TGTGCCACCAGTGGGCCGGGGACTAGCACCTTCGAGCAGTACTTC
len: 13; abundance: .; v_gene: TRBV19; d_gene: .; j_gene: TRBJ1-5; CDR3aa: CASSIESHQPQHF; CDR3nt: TGTGCCAGTAGTATTGAGAGCCATCAGCCCCAGCATTTT
len: 14; abundance: few; v_gene: TRBV27; d_gene: TRBD1; j_gene: TRBJ1-6; CDR3aa: CASRPTGGVSPLHF; CDR3nt: TGTGCCAGCAGGCCAACAGGGGGGGTTTCACCCCTCCACTTT
len: 16; abundance: .; v_gene: TRBV10-2; d_gene: .; j_gene: TRBJ2-1; CDR3aa: CASSPTRLDSYNEQFF; CDR3nt: TGCGCCAGCTCGCCCACCCGACTCGACTCCTACAATGAGCAGTTCTTC
len: 15; abundance: .; v_gene: TRBV3-1/TRBV3-2; d_gene: TRBD1; j_gene: TRBJ2-1; CDR3aa: CASSTRQGPSMEQFF; CDR3nt: TGTGCCAGCAGCACCCGACAGGGTCCATCAATGGAGCAGTTCTTC
len: 15; abundance: few; v_gene: TRBV4-2; d_gene: TRBD2; j_gene: TRBJ2-1; CDR3aa: CASSLEGGRWDEQFF; CDR3nt: TGTGCCAGCAGCTTAGAGGGCGGGAGGTGGGATGAGCAGTTCTTC
len: 15; abundance: once; v_gene: TRBV4-1; d_gene: TRBD1; j_gene: TRBJ1-2; CDR3aa: CASSHLPGTGKGYTF; CDR3nt: TGCGCCAGCAGCCACCTTCCCGGGACAGGGAAAGGCTACACCTTC
len: 16; abundance: .; v_gene: TRBV7-9; d_gene: .; j_gene: TRBJ1-5; CDR3aa: CASSWGGGFGHQPQHF; CDR3nt: TGTGCCAGCAGCTGGGGCGGGGGTTTTGGGCATCAGCCCCAGCATTTT
len: 17; abundance: few; v_gene: TRBV4-1; d_gene: TRBD1; j_gene: TRBJ1-4; CDR3aa: CASSQGQGVATNEKLFF; CDR3nt: TGCGCCAGCAGCCAGGGACAGGGGGTTGCAACTAATGAAAAACTGTTTTTT
len: 16; abundance: .; v_gene: TRBV28; d_gene: TRBD2; j_gene: TRBJ2-3; CDR3aa: CASTRTSGSSTDTQYF; CDR3nt: TGTGCCAGCACTCGGACTAGCGGGAGTAGCACAGATACGCAGTATTTT
len: 15; abundance: .; v_gene: TRBV5-5; d_gene: .; j_gene: TRBJ1-5; CDR3aa: CASSLGRLSNQPQHF; CDR3nt: TGTGCCAGCAGCTTGGGCAGGCTTAGCAATCAGCCCCAGCATTTT
len: 15; abundance: .; v_gene: TRBV6-2/TRBV6-3; d_gene: TRBD2; j_gene: TRBJ2-1; CDR3aa: CASSPSGSDRNEQFF; CDR3nt: TGTGCCAGCAGCCCAAGCGGGAGCGATCGCAATGAGCAGTTCTTC
len: 16; abundance: .; v_gene: TRBV28; d_gene: TRBD2; j_gene: TRBJ2-2; CDR3aa: CASSPGLAANTGELFF; CDR3nt: TGTGCCAGCAGTCCCGGACTAGCGGCGAACACCGGGGAGCTGTTTTTT
len: 14; abundance: once; v_gene: TRBV14; d_gene: TRBD1; j_gene: TRBJ1-2; CDR3aa: CASSQVEGAGGYTF; CDR3nt: TGTGCCAGCAGCCAAGTTGAGGGGGCGGGAGGCTACACCTTC
len: 13; abundance: .; v_gene: TRBV7-2; d_gene: TRBD1; j_gene: TRBJ2-7; CDR3aa: CASSGGQAYEQYF; CDR3nt: TGTGCCAGCAGCGGCGGACAGGCCTACGAGCAGTACTTC
len: 14; abundance: many; v_gene: TRBV15; d_gene: TRBD1; j_gene: TRBJ1-1; CDR3aa: CATSKDRGYTEAFF; CDR3nt: TGTGCCACCAGCAAAGACAGGGGGTACACTGAAGCTTTCTTT
len: 16; abundance: .; v_gene: TRBV14; d_gene: TRBD2; j_gene: TRBJ2-1; CDR3aa: CASSKIAGGIYNEQFF; CDR3nt: TGTGCCAGCAGTAAAATAGCGGGGGGCATATACAATGAGCAGTTCTTC